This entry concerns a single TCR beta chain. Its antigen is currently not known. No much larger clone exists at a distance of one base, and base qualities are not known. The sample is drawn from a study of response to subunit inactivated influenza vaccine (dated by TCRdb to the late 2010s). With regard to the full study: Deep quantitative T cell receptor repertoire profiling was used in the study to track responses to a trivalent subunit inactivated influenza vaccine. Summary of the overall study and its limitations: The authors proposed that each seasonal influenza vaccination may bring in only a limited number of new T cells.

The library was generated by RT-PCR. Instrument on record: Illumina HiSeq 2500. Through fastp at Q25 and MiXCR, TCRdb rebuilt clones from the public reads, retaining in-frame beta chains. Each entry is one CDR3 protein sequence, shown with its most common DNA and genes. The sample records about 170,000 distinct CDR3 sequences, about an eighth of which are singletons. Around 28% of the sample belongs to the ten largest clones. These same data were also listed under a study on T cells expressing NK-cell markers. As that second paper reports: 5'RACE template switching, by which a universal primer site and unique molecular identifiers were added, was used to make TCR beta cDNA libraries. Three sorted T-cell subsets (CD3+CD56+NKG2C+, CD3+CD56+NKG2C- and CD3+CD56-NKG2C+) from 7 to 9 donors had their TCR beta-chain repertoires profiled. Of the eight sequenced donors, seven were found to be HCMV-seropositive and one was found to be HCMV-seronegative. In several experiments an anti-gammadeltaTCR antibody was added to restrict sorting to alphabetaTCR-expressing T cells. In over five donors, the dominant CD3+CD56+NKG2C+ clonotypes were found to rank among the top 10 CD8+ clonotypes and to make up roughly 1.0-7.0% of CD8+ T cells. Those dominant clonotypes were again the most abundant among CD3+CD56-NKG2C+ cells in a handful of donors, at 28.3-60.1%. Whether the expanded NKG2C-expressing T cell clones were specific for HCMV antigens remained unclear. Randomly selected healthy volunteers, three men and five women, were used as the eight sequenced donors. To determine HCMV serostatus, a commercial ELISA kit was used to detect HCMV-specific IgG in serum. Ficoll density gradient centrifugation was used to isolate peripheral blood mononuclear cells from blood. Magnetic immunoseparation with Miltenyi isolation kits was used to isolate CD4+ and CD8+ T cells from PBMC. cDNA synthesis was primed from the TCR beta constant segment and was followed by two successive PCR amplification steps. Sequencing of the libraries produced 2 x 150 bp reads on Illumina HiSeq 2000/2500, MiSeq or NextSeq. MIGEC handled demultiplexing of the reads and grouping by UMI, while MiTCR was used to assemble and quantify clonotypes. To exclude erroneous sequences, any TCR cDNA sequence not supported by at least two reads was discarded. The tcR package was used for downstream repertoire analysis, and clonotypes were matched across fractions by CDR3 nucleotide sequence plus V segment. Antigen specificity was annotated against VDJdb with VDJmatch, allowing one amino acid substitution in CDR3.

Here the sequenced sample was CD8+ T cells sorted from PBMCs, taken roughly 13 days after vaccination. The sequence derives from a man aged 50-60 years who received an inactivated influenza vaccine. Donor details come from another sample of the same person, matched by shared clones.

The DNA is TGTGCCAGCAGCTTAGGGGTTAGCGAATTCAGCTACTACAATGAGCAGTTCTTC. Translated, this is CASSLGVSEFSYYNEQFF. The chain was built from TRBV7-8 and TRBJ2-1; the best D guess is TRBD2, with 5 bases matching. The CDR3 goes from the cysteine to the phenylalanine over 18 residues. Here the CDR3 DNA is all that survives: 54 bases in frame from base 1. Trimming takes 1 base from V and 3 bases from J, and the germline ends sit 19 bases apart. According to the germline V gene, CDR1 reads SGHVS and CDR2 reads FQNEAQ.